In this sample, the clone carrying this T cell receptor (beta chain) turned up many times. These data belong to a study of blood T cells in healthy people across ages. For the second PCR, which ran for roughly 6 to 12 cycles, a sample-barcoded 5' primer and a J-beta primer mix were used. TCRdb re-called the 5' RACE reads through MiXCR, storing one row per CDR3 protein. This sample has fewer than 2 million distinct CDR3 sequences; roughly two fifths occur once, and the top ten carry 23%. There are 16 residues in the CDR3. Trimming removed 1 base from V and 1 base from J, with 14 bases in between. CDR1 SEHNR and CDR2 FQNEAQ come from the germline V gene (reference sequence).

The sequenced material came from blood. The gene calls are TRBV7-9 and TRBJ2-7; D may be TRBD1 or TRBD2 (6 bases each). The TCR comes from a human donor in good health. CDR3 amino acids: CASSLDRGPGSYEQYF. CDR3 DNA: TGTGCCAGCAGCTTAGATCGGGGGCCGGGATCCTACGAGCAGTACTTC.